The present entry profiles one T cell receptor (beta chain) with its context. Its antigen is unknown. A much larger clone is a single base away; this may be a read error. Receptor amplification or capture employed 5' RACE. The instrument given in TCRdb is Illumina HiSeq 2500. The second PCR ran for about 6 to 12 cycles and used a J-beta primer mix along with a sample-barcoded 5' primer. A unique molecular identifier was introduced onto each TCR beta cDNA molecule by a template-switch 5' adaptor carrying 12 random nucleotides. Each sample yielded at least 2.5 million CDR3-containing paired-end reads. First-strand cDNA was synthesized from all RNA with the Mint cDNA synthesis kit, primed by a TRBC-specific oligonucleotide. After uracil-DNA glycosylase treatment, a first 18-cycle PCR used universal primers M1SS and BC2_uni_R on all cDNA. Per the original workflow: For normalization, 1 million high-quality reads were randomly selected from each sample, with every read carrying a distinct molecular identifier. Reads sharing molecular identifiers were discarded rather than binned into consensus sequences. CDR3 identification, clonotype clustering and error correction used MiTCR with a Q25 quality threshold and the strictest error-elimination algorithm. Lower-bound total TCR beta diversity was estimated with a nonparametric unseen species model using Euler transformation. TCRdb reworked the public reads: Q25 trimming with fastp, MiXCR clone assembly, productive beta chains retained. For every CDR3 protein sequence, its rows merge into one entry that carries the most common genes and DNA. The V and J calls were not made by the authors but by TCRdb's processing. In this sample the table shows about 680,000 distinct CDR3 sequences, around 48% of which occur a single time. Approximately 32% of the sample is held by the ten biggest clonotypes.

There are 14 amino acids in the CDR3, from cysteine to phenylalanine inclusive. Left in the record is the CDR3 DNA by itself, 42 bases read in frame from the first base. The sample belongs to a study of blood T cells in healthy people across ages (dated by TCRdb to about 2015). For the wider study: In model experiments, roughly one uniquely barcoded TCR beta cDNA molecule per two T cells was captured by template switching. To avoid experimental bias, donors of different ages were distributed randomly across sequencing lanes. Two additional independent replicas of 1 million unique cDNA reads from the same blood draw were analyzed for two donors (one aged 18 to 29 and one aged 80 or older). Using deep sequencing normalized with unique cDNA molecular identifiers, the study measured how TCR beta repertoire diversity changes with age. Four age groups were formed from the donors: young (average approximately 17 years), middle-aged (just under 40), aged (around 68) and long-lived (around 80).

The donors were roughly 40 Caucasian individuals from Russia, aged about 6 to 100 years, who were systemically healthy. Each donor gave about 11 milliliters of peripheral blood, drawn into EDTA-treated Vacutainer tubes. Ficoll-Paque density-gradient centrifugation was used to isolate PBMCs, with at least 6 million per sample. Trizol reagent was used to extract total RNA from PBMCs, with at least 6 micrograms per sample. For every donor, flow cytometry on a PBMC aliquot measured the percentage of naive CD45RAhigh/CD27high T cells. Broader findings and caveats from the paper: Since profiling was done on bulk unsorted PBMCs, naive and antigen-experienced compartments could not be conclusively compared. Estimates of total diversity based on one million sequenced T cells were regarded as lower bounds and as underestimates. The long-lived group showed more naive CD4+ T cells, fewer expanded clones and increased TCR diversity than the aged group, suggesting age selection. As age increased, observed TCR beta diversity per million T cells dropped in a roughly linear way, and a significant reduction was already evident by age 40. There was a strong correlation between observed TCR beta diversity and the percentage of naive T cells measured by flow cytometry. The CMV infection status of donors was not known, potentially confounding age-related changes in expanded clonotypes.

The sequence is built from TRBV12-3 or TRBV12-4 and TRBJ2-1; the D call could be TRBD1 or TRBD2, with each sharing 5 bases. The sample consisted of blood. The receptor was isolated from a woman aged 55-75 years in good health. The DNA reads TGTGCCGGCAGCCCGGGGCCAGGGAACGATGAGCAGTTCTTC. It encodes CAGSPGPGNDEQFF.